This entry concerns a single T cell receptor (beta chain). Its target antigen remains unknown. No much larger clonotype is one base removed from it; base qualities were not supplied. These data originate in a study of control samples from healthy donors and cancer patients (dated by TCRdb to about 2020). Receptors were amplified or captured by the immunoSEQ multiplex PCR assay. TCRdb retrieved this table from immuneACCESS and kept in-frame rearrangements only. Not all clones are present; in checked studies, unresolved V genes account for under half, and no reason is known for the remainder. This sample is represented by around 130,000 clones; 80% to 90% of them were singletons. The ten largest clones represent 40% of the sample. The source material was blood. The origin of this receptor is a man aged 50 to 59 in good health.

Here is the DNA: TGTGCCAGCTCCACCAGGGGATCTAATTCACCCCTCCACTTT. Translated, it reads CASSTRGSNSPLHF. The rearrangement joined TRBV27 to TRBJ1-6; a tentative D call is TRBD1 (6 bases match). Inclusive of the bounding cysteine and phenylalanine, the CDR3 is 14 residues long. Just CDR3 DNA is preserved here, 42 bases in frame from base 1. Trimming costs V 8 bases and J 6 bases, and their ends lie 14 bases apart. Via the germline V gene (reference sequence), CDR1 is MNHEY and CDR2 SMNVEV.